This TCR beta chain was found in a study of cytomegalovirus exposure and HLA in healthy donors. General observations from the study: Most of the TCR beta V segments (in an earlier analysis) were productive either about 87% or about 30% of the time.

13 Jbeta primers and 60 Vbeta primers were used for the PCR. Sequencing used immunoSEQ multiplex PCR; TCRdb keeps in-frame clones, though not all of them. The table shows about 170,000 clones, with over 70% occurring only once. Note on this clone: The antigen is not known.

V was clipped by 7 bases and J by 2 bases, with 18 bases between them. Germline V gene lookup returns CDR1 SQVTM and CDR2 ANQGSEA. The length of the CDR3 is 14 residues. Material: PBMCs. This rearrangement joins TRBV29-1 to TRBJ2-7, with D tentatively TRBD1 (6 bases). The TCR sequence derives from a female donor in good health and CMV-seronegative. The CDR3 DNA follows: TGCAGCGCCGAAGCGCCGGGACAACCCTACGAGCAGTACTTC. This translates into CSAEAPGQPYEQYF.